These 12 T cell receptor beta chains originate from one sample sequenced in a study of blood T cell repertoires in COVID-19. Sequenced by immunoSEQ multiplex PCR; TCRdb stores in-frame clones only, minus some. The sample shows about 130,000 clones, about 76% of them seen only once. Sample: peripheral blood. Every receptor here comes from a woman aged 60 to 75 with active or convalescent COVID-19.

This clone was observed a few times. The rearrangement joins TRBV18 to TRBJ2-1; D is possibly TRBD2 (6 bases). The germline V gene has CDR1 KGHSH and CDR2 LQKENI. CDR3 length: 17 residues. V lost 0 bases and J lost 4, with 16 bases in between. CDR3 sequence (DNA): TGTGCCAGCTCACCACCCGGGGGTAGGGGAACTTACAATGAGCAGTTCTTC. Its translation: CASSPPGGRGTYNEQFF.

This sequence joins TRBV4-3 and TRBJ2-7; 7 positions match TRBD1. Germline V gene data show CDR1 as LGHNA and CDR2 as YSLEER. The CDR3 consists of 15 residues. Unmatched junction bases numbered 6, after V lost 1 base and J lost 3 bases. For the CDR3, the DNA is TGCGCCAGCAGCCAAGTGGGGGACAGTCGCTACGAGCAGTACTTC. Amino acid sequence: CASSQVGDSRYEQYF.

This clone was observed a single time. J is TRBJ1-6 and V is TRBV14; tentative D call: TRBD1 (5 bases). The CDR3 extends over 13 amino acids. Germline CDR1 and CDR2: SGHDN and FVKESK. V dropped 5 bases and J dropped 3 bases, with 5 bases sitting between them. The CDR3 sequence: CASSGHYNSPLHF. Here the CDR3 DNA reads TGTGCCAGCAGCGGACACTATAATTCACCCCTCCACTTT.

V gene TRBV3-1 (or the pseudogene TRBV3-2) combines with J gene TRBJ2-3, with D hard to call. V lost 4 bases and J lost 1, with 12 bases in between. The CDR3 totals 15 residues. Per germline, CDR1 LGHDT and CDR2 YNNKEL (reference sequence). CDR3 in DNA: TGTGCCAGCAGCCCCCTTAATCGGGGCACAGATACGCAGTATTTT. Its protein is CASSPLNRGTDTQYF.

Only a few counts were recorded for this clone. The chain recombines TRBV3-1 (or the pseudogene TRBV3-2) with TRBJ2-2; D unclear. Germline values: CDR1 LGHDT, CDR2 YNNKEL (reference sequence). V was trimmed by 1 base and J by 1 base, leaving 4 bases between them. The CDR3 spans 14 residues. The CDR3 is CASSQAWNTGELFF. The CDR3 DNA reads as TGTGCCAGCAGCCAAGCCTGGAACACCGGGGAGCTGTTTTTT.

The CDR3 DNA reads as TGTGCCAGCAGCCCTCCAGGGGATTCACCCCTCCACTTT. It encodes CASSPPGDSPLHF. V and J are TRBV11-2 and TRBJ1-6; possibly TRBD1 for D (6 bases). The CDR3 runs to 13 residues. V was shortened by 5 bases and J by 8 bases, with 10 bases between the two germline ends. Germline V gene data show CDR1 as SGHAT and CDR2 as FQNNGV.

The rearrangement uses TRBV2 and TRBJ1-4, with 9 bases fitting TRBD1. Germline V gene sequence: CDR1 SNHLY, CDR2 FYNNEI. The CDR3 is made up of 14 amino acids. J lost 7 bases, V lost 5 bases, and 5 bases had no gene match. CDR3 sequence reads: CASSLQGASEKLFF. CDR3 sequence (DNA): TGTGCCAGCAGTCTACAGGGGGCGAGTGAAAAACTGTTTTTT. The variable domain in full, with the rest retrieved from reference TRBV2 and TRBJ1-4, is EPEVTQTPSHQVTQMGQEVILRCVPISNHLYFYWYRQILGQKVEFLVSFYNNEISEKSEIFDDQFSVERPDGSNFTLKIRSTKLEDSAMYFCASSLQGASEKLFFGSGTQLSVL.

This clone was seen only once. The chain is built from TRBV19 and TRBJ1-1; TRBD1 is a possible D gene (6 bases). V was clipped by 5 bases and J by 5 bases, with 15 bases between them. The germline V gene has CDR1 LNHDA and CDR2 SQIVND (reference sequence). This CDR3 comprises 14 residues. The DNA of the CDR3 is TGTGCCAGTAGTCCCTGGACAGAAAGGACTGAAGCTTTCTTT. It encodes CASSPWTERTEAFF.

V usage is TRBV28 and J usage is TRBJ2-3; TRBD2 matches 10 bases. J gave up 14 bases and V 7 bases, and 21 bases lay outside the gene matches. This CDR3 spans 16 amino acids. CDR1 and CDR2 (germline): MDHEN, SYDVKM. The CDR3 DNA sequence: TGTGCCAGCACCCTAATAGCGGGGGGCACCAGGGGGGTGCGGTATTTT. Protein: CASTLIAGGTRGVRYF. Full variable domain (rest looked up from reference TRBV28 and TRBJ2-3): DVKVTQSSRYLVKRTGEKVFLECVQDMDHENMFWYRQDPGLGLRLIYFSYDVKMKEKGDIPEGYSVSREKKERFSLILESASTNQTSMYLCASTLIAGGTRGVRYFGPGTRLTVL.

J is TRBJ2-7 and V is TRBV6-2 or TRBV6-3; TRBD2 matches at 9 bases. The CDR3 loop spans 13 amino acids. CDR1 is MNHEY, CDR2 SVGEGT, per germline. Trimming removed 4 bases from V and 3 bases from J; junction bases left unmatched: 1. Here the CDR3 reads CASSLLAGYEQYF. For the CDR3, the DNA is TGTGCCAGCAGTTTACTAGCGGGCTACGAGCAGTACTTC.

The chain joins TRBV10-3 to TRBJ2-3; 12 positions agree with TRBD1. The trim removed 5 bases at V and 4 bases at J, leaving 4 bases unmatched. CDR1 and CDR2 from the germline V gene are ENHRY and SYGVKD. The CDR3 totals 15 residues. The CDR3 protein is CAISRGQGAADTQYF. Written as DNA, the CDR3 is TGTGCCATCAGTAGGGGACAGGGGGCCGCAGATACGCAGTATTTT.

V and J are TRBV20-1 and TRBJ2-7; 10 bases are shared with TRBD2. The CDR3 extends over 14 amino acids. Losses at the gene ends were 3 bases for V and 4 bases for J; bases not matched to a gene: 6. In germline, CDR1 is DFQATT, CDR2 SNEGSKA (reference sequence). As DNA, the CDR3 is TGCAGTGCTAGTCGACTAGCGGGTAGATACGAGCAGTACTTC. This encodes CSASRLAGRYEQYF.